The 11 T cell receptor beta chains reported below all come from one sample, sequenced in a study of cytomegalovirus exposure and HLA in healthy donors. Profiled with immunoSEQ multiplex PCR; TCRdb holds only in-frame clones, not every one. The sample shows roughly 220,000 clones, roughly 83% of them seen only once. The sample was PBMCs. The receptors were gathered from a woman in her 30s in good health and CMV-seropositive.

The chain recombines TRBV5-1 with TRBJ2-7; possible D gene TRBD1, 6 bases. This CDR3 is built from 15 residues. V was pared by 6 bases and J by 1 base, with 17 bases between. Germline V lookup: CDR1 SGHRS, CDR2 YFSETQ. This CDR3 is CASTPGTYPSYEQYF. The CDR3 region has the DNA TGCGCCAGCACCCCAGGGACATACCCATCCTACGAGCAGTACTTC.

The chain combines TRBV5-1 with TRBJ2-7; D call uncertain. The V end lost 4 bases, the J end lost 3 bases, and 5 bases lay between the germline ends. The CDR3 is 11 residues long. Germline V lookup: CDR1 SGHRS, CDR2 YFSETQ. The CDR3 DNA reads TGCGCCAGCAGCGAAAGCTACGAGCAGTACTTC. Amino acid sequence: CASSESYEQYF.

The chain joins TRBV6-5 to TRBJ2-7; D might be TRBD1 (5 bases). CDR1 and CDR2 from the germline V gene are MNHEY and SVGAGI. This CDR3 comprises 13 residues. Trimming stripped 5 bases from V and 12 bases from J, with 20 bases between. CDR3 DNA sequence: TGTGCCAGCAGTAGAGACAGTCCCTTCTGGTTGTACTTC. It codes for CASSRDSPFWLYF.

V usage is TRBV7-3 and J usage is TRBJ2-1; a possible D gene is TRBD2 (5 bases). From germline, CDR1 is SGHTA and CDR2 FQGTGA. CDR3 length equals 15 residues. Trimming pared 2 bases from V and 5 bases from J, leaving 13 bases between. CDR3 amino acids: CASSLVGVMNNEQFF. Written as DNA, the CDR3 is TGTGCCAGCAGCTTAGTGGGAGTTATGAACAATGAGCAGTTCTTC. The whole variable domain, remainder taken from reference TRBV7-3 and TRBJ2-1, is GAGVSQTPSNKVTEKGKYVELRCDPISGHTALYWYRQSLGQGPEFLIYFQGTGAADDSGLPNDRFFAVRPEGSVSTLKIQRTERGDSAVYLCASSLVGVMNNEQFFGPGTRLTVL.

This rearrangement joins TRBV13 to TRBJ2-7, with 9 bases lining up with TRBD1. CDR3 size: 17 residues. The V gene's germline CDR1 is PRHDT and CDR2 FYEKMQ (reference sequence). Losses at the gene ends were 1 base for V and 0 bases for J; bases not matched to a gene: 7. The CDR3 sequence is CASSLVVGQGTSYEQYF. CDR3 nucleotide sequence: TGTGCCAGCAGCTTAGTTGTGGGACAGGGTACCTCCTACGAGCAGTACTTC. Filled out from reference TRBV13 and TRBJ2-7, the complete variable domain reads AAGVIQSPRHLIKEKRETATLKCYPIPRHDTVYWYQQGPGQDPQFLISFYEKMQSDKGSIPDRFSAQQFSDYHSELNMSSLELGDSALYFCASSLVVGQGTSYEQYFGPGTRLTVT.

The chain joins TRBV11-3 to TRBJ2-1; 10 bases are shared with TRBD2. Germline V gene data show CDR1 as SGHNT and CDR2 as YENEEA. The CDR3 extends over 15 amino acids. V shed 4 bases, J shed 6 bases, and the junction held 6 bases outside the gene matches. CDR3 DNA sequence: TGTGCCAGCAGCTCCTGGACTAGCGGTCGCAATGAGCAGTTCTTC. Translating gives CASSSWTSGRNEQFF.

V usage is TRBV9 and J usage is TRBJ2-1, with 7 nucleotides matching TRBD2. CDR3 size: 17 residues. Trimming cost V 0 bases and J 7 bases; bases outside gene matches: 13. CDR1 and CDR2 (germline): SGDLS, YYNGEE. CDR3 amino acids: CASSVVPREGLLNEQFF. The CDR3 coding sequence is TGTGCCAGCAGCGTAGTCCCAAGGGAGGGACTCTTGAATGAGCAGTTCTTC.

The V gene is TRBV5-1, the J gene TRBJ2-5; 7 bases match TRBD1. The CDR3 runs 14 residues. V lost 0 bases, J lost 3 bases, and 2 bases stayed unmatched. Germline CDR1 and CDR2: SGHRS and YFSETQ. The CDR3 coding sequence is TGCGCCAGCAGCTTGGTAGGGGGCAAAGAGACCCAGTACTTC. Its protein is CASSLVGGKETQYF.

This chain links TRBV11-3 with TRBJ2-7; D perhaps matches TRBD2 (5 bases). The germline gives CDR1 SGHNT, CDR2 YENEEA. V lost 3 bases to trimming and J lost 0 bases, with 9 bases between them. The CDR3 loop spans 14 amino acids. CDR3 amino acids: CASSLGTSSYEQYF. The CDR3 DNA reads TGTGCCAGCAGCTTGGGAACTAGCTCCTACGAGCAGTACTTC.

J is TRBJ1-4 and V is TRBV6-1; no reliable D call. V lost 8 bases, J lost 0 bases, and 13 bases lay in between. CDR3 length: 15 amino acids. The germline gives CDR1 MNHNS, CDR2 SASEGT. DNA for the CDR3: TGTGCCAGCCAAAAGGACGGAACAACTAATGAAAAACTGTTTTTT. This encodes CASQKDGTTNEKLFF.

The rearrangement uses TRBV19 and TRBJ2-6; D uncertain. V was pared by 10 bases and J by 1 base, with 8 bases between. Germline V gives CDR1 LNHDA, CDR2 SQIVND (reference sequence). This CDR3 comprises 13 residues. For the CDR3, the DNA is TGTGCCACCCAGGTATCTGGGGCCAACGTCCTGACTTTC. Translation: CATQVSGANVLTF.